Listed below are T cell receptor beta chains from one sample, sequenced in a study of OX40 agonist ivuxolimab in advanced cancers. Here immunoSEQ multiplex PCR was the method, and the copy in TCRdb shows in-frame clones only, minus some. Of approximately 68,000 clones listed, roughly nine tenths are singletons. Material: CD4+ or CD8+ T cells sorted from blood, obtained in a trial of the OX40 agonist ivuxolimab. The receptors here all came from an adult with an advanced solid tumor such as melanoma, head and neck, liver or kidney cancer. CDR3s leave out the opening cysteine and the closing phenylalanine or tryptophan. The D gene is left open where the match is weak.

J gene	D gene	V gene	CDR3 protein
TRBJ2-1	NA	TRBV7-2	ASSPRGVDEQF
TRBJ1-4	NA	TRBV2	ASSDRPPMGGLF
TRBJ2-1	TRBD2	TRBV27	ASSNRREQGNEQF
TRBJ1-1	NA	TRBV7-8	ASSRNRVNTEAF
TRBJ1-2	TRBD1	TRBV5-5	ASSTGGQGVNGYT
TRBJ1-1	NA	TRBV2	ASSGGAGKGGAEAF
TRBJ2-7	NA	TRBV18	ASSPPWGTAYDYEQY
TRBJ1-2	TRBD1	TRBV28	ASSLKGAWYGYT
TRBJ2-1	TRBD2	TRBV15	ATSREASGRYEQF
TRBJ1-2	TRBD1	TRBV5-1	ASSWGDRVANYGYT
TRBJ2-3	NA	TRBV7-3	ASSSGTDTQY
TRBJ2-7	TRBD2	TRBV19	ASSWSSGGYEQY
TRBJ2-1	TRBD2	TRBV5-6	ASSPYVGLAGFEQF
TRBJ1-3	TRBD1	TRBV29-1	SVGGTARSGNTIY
TRBJ2-7	TRBD2	TRBV6-5	ASSSFAGETGEQY
TRBJ1-6	NA	TRBV9	ASSVGQAYNSPLH
TRBJ1-2	NA	TRBV2	ASSADSPTGGYT
TRBJ2-7	TRBD1	TRBV5-1	ASSRERQGFGEQY
TRBJ2-5	NA	TRBV6-1	ASSEVHTETQY
TRBJ2-7	NA	TRBV19	ASSPRRLSTYEQY
TRBJ2-3	NA	TRBV2	ASSQQGWGTDTQY
TRBJ2-7	NA	TRBV18	ASSQSGLGEQY
TRBJ1-5	NA	TRBV30	AWSGSQRNQPQH
TRBJ2-7	NA	TRBV18	ASSPLVSYEQY
TRBJ1-2	NA	TRBV28	ASSFKHHGYT
TRBJ1-1	NA	TRBV28	ASSPSYTEAF
TRBJ1-1	TRBD1	TRBV19	ASSIRDRGRTEAF
TRBJ1-3	NA	TRBV30	AWSPLNLYSGNTIY
TRBJ1-1	TRBD1	TRBV2	ASSDRDTEAF
TRBJ2-7	NA	TRBV5-1	ASSLRTASYEQY
TRBJ2-3	NA	TRBV19	ASSSRYGTDTQY
TRBJ2-5	NA	TRBV6-5	ARTLRTVQETQY
TRBJ2-2	TRBD1	TRBV19	ASRPTGVGGGELF
TRBJ1-5	NA	TRBV2	ASRGRPRSNQPQH
TRBJ2-5	NA	TRBV4-2	ASSQDPSAGPGQETQY
TRBJ2-1	NA	TRBV19	ASSRQHSYNEQF
TRBJ2-5	TRBD2	TRBV28	ASSPGTSLETQY
TRBJ2-3	TRBD2	TRBV7-3	ASSAGGPDTQY
TRBJ1-4	NA	TRBV7-6	ASSSPYRSTRTNEKLF
TRBJ1-5	NA	TRBV30	VWSLRGGANQPQH
TRBJ1-3	NA	TRBV9	ASSVGDGNTIY
TRBJ1-2	TRBD1	TRBV25-1	ASSQMGQGSYGYT